The 17 T cell receptor beta chains reported below all come from one sample, sequenced in a study of blood T cell repertoires in COVID-19 (dated by TCRdb to 2018 to 2021). Libraries were prepared through the immunoSEQ multiplex PCR assay. TCRdb took over this immuneACCESS table, retaining in-frame rearrangements with V and J assigned. Such tables are incomplete; in checked studies, under half of the missing clones stem from an unresolved V gene, and the remainder is unexplained. The sample includes about 150,000 clones, with around 89% observed a single time. The top ten clones comprise roughly 2% of the sample. Sequencing was carried out using peripheral blood. The receptors derive from a man in his fifties who had recovered from COVID-19.

This chain joins TRBV30 and TRBJ1-5; D gene uncertain. Germline V lookup: CDR1 GTSNPN, CDR2 SVGIG (reference sequence). Between the trimmed V and J ends, which lost 0 bases and 7 bases, there was a span of 10 bases. CDR3 length: 13 residues. The CDR3 DNA reads TGTGCCTGGAGTGTAGCTTCCCAACAGCCCCAGCATTTT. This encodes CAWSVASQQPQHF.

The chain is built from TRBV11-2 and TRBJ2-1; 9 bases line up with TRBD1. This CDR3 comprises 16 residues. With V trimmed by 4 bases and J by 2 bases, 6 bases remained unmatched. The germline gives CDR1 SGHAT, CDR2 FQNNGV. The CDR3 is CASSSNRGRPYNEQFF. The CDR3 DNA reads TGTGCCAGCAGCTCAAACAGGGGGCGCCCCTACAATGAGCAGTTCTTC.

The rearrangement links TRBV20-1 to TRBJ1-2; maybe TRBD1 (5 bases). The germline V and J ends were trimmed by 7 bases and 7 bases, with 13 bases remaining between them. Germline V gene data show CDR1 as DFQATT and CDR2 as SNEGSKA (reference sequence). The CDR3 consists of 11 residues. The CDR3 spells CSDSWGGGYTF. CDR3 nucleotide sequence: TGCAGTGACAGTTGGGGCGGTGGCTACACCTTC.

The chain combines TRBV2 with TRBJ2-1; tentative D call: TRBD1 (6 bases). Germline V gene data show CDR1 as SNHLY and CDR2 as FYNNEI. The length of the CDR3 is 14 residues. V was trimmed by 2 bases and J by 2 bases, leaving 7 bases between them. In nucleotides, the CDR3 is TGTGCCAGCAGTGAACGGACAGCCTACAATGAGCAGTTCTTC. As protein: CASSERTAYNEQFF.

The chain has TRBV2 and TRBJ2-3; 8 nucleotides align to TRBD1. The CDR3 is 13 residues long. With V trimmed by 9 bases and J by 3 bases, 5 bases remained unmatched. CDR1 and CDR2 from the germline V gene are SNHLY and FYNNEI. The CDR3 DNA reads as TGTGCCAGTAGACAGGGGTGGACAGATACGCAGTATTTT. It codes for CASRQGWTDTQYF.

The J gene is TRBJ2-1, the V gene TRBV19; possibly TRBD2 for D (6 bases). Germline loops: CDR1 LNHDA, CDR2 SQIVND (reference sequence). With 6 bases removed from V and 9 bases from J, the gap between germline ends came to 9 bases. This CDR3 has 11 residues. The CDR3 sequence is CASSGRTEQFF. The CDR3 DNA is TGTGCCAGTAGCGGGAGAACTGAGCAGTTCTTC.

The rearrangement joins TRBV5-1 to TRBJ1-6, with D possibly being TRBD1 (5 bases). The V and J ends lost 5 bases and 7 bases respectively, with 7 bases between them. This CDR3 is 12 amino acids long. The V gene's germline CDR1 is SGHRS and CDR2 YFSETQ. DNA for the CDR3: TGCGCCAGCAGGGAGGGGAATTCACCCCTCCACTTT. This sequence encodes CASREGNSPLHF.

This chain connects TRBV6-2 or TRBV6-3 to TRBJ1-1; 7 bases agree with TRBD1. CDR1 is MNHEY, CDR2 SVGEGT, per germline. V lost 5 bases, J lost 6 bases, and 9 bases stayed unmatched. The CDR3 is 14 residues long. The CDR3 DNA is TGTGCCAGCAGTCGCAGGGGGTCGGGACCTGAAGCTTTCTTT. Its protein product is CASSRRGSGPEAFF.

The chain is built from TRBV27 and TRBJ1-6; 7 bases map to TRBD1. The trim removed 7 bases at V and 10 bases at J, leaving 10 bases unmatched. Germline CDR1 and CDR2: MNHEY and SMNVEV (reference sequence). This CDR3 has 14 amino acids. CDR3 protein: CASTFARGESPLHF. DNA of the CDR3: TGTGCCAGCACCTTCGCCAGGGGGGAATCACCCCTCCACTTT.

This chain uses TRBV28 with TRBJ1-1; TRBD1 matches at 8 bases. The J segment lost 0 bases and the V segment lost 3 bases, leaving 9 bases of the junction unmatched. Germline V lookup: CDR1 MDHEN, CDR2 SYDVKM. The CDR3 consists of 17 residues. In nucleotides, the CDR3 is TGTGCCAGCAGTTTCTCTCCGTGGACAGGGTTGAACACTGAAGCTTTCTTT. This sequence encodes CASSFSPWTGLNTEAFF.

This clone was recorded only once. The chain is built from TRBV6-5 and TRBJ1-6, with D possibly TRBD1 on 5 matching bases. In germline, CDR1 is MNHEY, CDR2 SVGAGI. The CDR3 has 14 amino acids. V was trimmed by 8 bases and J by 10 bases, leaving 18 bases between them. Here the CDR3 reads CASSRGSSASPLHF. DNA of the CDR3: TGTGCCAGCTCAAGGGGATCTTCCGCGTCACCCCTCCACTTT.

This chain uses TRBV29-1 with TRBJ2-7; 7 positions match TRBD2. The CDR3 consists of 13 residues. From germline, CDR1 is SQVTM and CDR2 ANQGSEA. V lost 2 bases and J lost 5; bases outside the gene matches: 6. This CDR3 reads CSVETGSGNEQYF. The CDR3, as DNA: TGCAGCGTTGAAACTGGGAGCGGGAACGAGCAGTACTTC.

This clone has a handful of counts. DNA of the CDR3: TGTGCCAGTACGAAGGGGGGGCTTGGAAACACCATATATTTT. Residues: CASTKGGLGNTIYF. The rearrangement uses TRBV19 and TRBJ1-3, with a weak D call TRBD1 (6 bases). CDR3 length: 14 residues. Germline assignment: CDR1 LNHDA and CDR2 SQIVND (reference sequence). The V and J ends lost 7 bases and 3 bases respectively, with 13 bases between them.

The rearrangement joins TRBV2 to TRBJ2-7; 9 bases are a match to TRBD2. Germline V gene sequence: CDR1 SNHLY, CDR2 FYNNEI. The CDR3 extends over 15 amino acids. V was clipped by 7 bases and J by 3 bases; unmatched bases: 10. The CDR3 bases are TGTGCCAGCACTAAAAGGGGTAGCGGGGGCTACGAGCAGTACTTC. Its protein is CASTKRGSGGYEQYF.

The rearrangement joins TRBV6-5 to TRBJ2-7; D is possibly TRBD2 (6 bases). The CDR3 is made up of 13 amino acids. Germline assignment: CDR1 MNHEY and CDR2 SVGAGI. V dropped 6 bases and J dropped 0 bases, with 9 bases sitting between them. The CDR3 reads CASRAGVSYEQYF. Written as DNA, the CDR3 is TGTGCCAGCAGAGCGGGTGTCTCCTACGAGCAGTACTTC.

V gene TRBV28 combines with J gene TRBJ2-4, with 9 nucleotides matching TRBD1. CDR3 size: 15 residues. From germline, CDR1 is MDHEN and CDR2 SYDVKM. The V gene end was trimmed by 5 bases and the J gene end by 5 bases; junction bases not matched to a gene: 7. For the CDR3, the DNA is TGTGCCAGCAGTCCTACGACAGGGGGGGAAAACATTCAGTACTTC. This codes for CASSPTTGGENIQYF.

The gene calls are TRBV28 and TRBJ1-3; a weak D match, TRBD1 (6 bases). Trimming stripped 2 bases from V and 9 bases from J, with 17 bases between. CDR1 is MDHEN and CDR2 is SYDVKM in the germline V gene. This CDR3 region has 15 residues. The CDR3: CASSLIGTGRGTIYF. CDR3 coding DNA: TGTGCCAGCAGTTTAATCGGTACAGGGAGAGGCACCATATATTTT.